One and the same sample provided the 8 T cell receptor beta chains below, sequenced in a study of control samples from healthy donors and cancer patients. The assay was immunoSEQ multiplex PCR, and TCRdb's table has in-frame clones only and misses some. The data contain about 180,000 clones, around 90% of them singletons. Sequencing input: blood. These receptors came from a woman aged 45-60 years in good health.

V usage is TRBV6-5 and J usage is TRBJ1-5; D may be TRBD1 (5 bases). CDR1 and CDR2 (germline): MNHEY, SVGAGI. V was pared by 8 bases and J by 8 bases, with 16 bases between. The CDR3 has 13 amino acids. DNA for the CDR3: TGTGCCAGCCAAAAGGGGTTCAGGGAGCCCCAGCATTTT. Residues: CASQKGFREPQHF.

The chain is built from TRBV7-2 and TRBJ1-1; no reliable D call. Germline assignment: CDR1 SGHTA and CDR2 FQGNSA. The CDR3 is 14 residues long. V was trimmed by 1 base and J by 6 bases, leaving 12 bases between them. The CDR3 spells CASSLEGLGPEAFF. DNA of the CDR3: TGTGCCAGCAGCTTAGAAGGACTCGGGCCTGAAGCTTTCTTT.

CDR3 residues: CASSPYLGGQIGYTF. In DNA, the CDR3 is TGTGCCAGCAGTCCTTATCTGGGGGGGCAAATTGGCTACACCTTC. The V call is TRBV6-6, the J call TRBJ1-2, with D possibly TRBD1 on 6 matching bases. Germline-derived CDR1 and CDR2 are MNHNY and SVGAGI (reference sequence). The ends were cut back, 5 bases at V and 7 bases at J, with 20 bases in the middle. This CDR3 region has 15 residues.

This chain joins TRBV27 and TRBJ1-6; D not resolved. The germline V gene has CDR1 MNHEY and CDR2 SMNVEV (reference sequence). The V gene lost 5 bases and the J gene lost 10 bases, with 12 bases spanning the gap. The CDR3 has 13 residues. CDR3 nucleotide sequence: TGTGCCAGCAGTCTCTCAAGACACTCACCCCTCCACTTT. As protein: CASSLSRHSPLHF.

As DNA, the CDR3 is TGTGCCAGCAGCGCTGAACCCGGGGGGGCCGGAGAGACCCAGTACTTC. Amino acid sequence: CASSAEPGGAGETQYF. This sequence joins TRBV5-4 and TRBJ2-5; 8 bases agree with TRBD2. V trimming: 4 bases; J trimming: 4 bases; junction bases outside the gene matches: 12. Germline CDR1 and CDR2: SGHNT and YYREEE (reference sequence). This CDR3 contains 16 residues. Supplemented by reference TRBV5-4 and TRBJ2-5, the full variable domain reads ETGVTQSPTHLIKTRGQQVTLRCSSQSGHNTVSWYQQALGQGPQFIFQYYREEENGRGNFPPRFSGLQFPNYSSELNVNALELDDSALYLCASSAEPGGAGETQYFGPGTRLLVL.

The V call is TRBV4-3, the J call TRBJ1-2; a weak D match, TRBD1 (5 bases). There are 16 residues in the CDR3. The ends were cut back, 0 bases at V and 0 bases at J, with 11 bases in the middle. Looked up from germline, CDR1 is LGHNA and CDR2 is YSLEER. CDR3 sequence (DNA): TGCGCCAGCAGCCAAGATCTAAACAGGCCTAACTATGGCTACACCTTC. Translation gives CASSQDLNRPNYGYTF.

A single count supports this clone. The chain combines TRBV9 with TRBJ2-3; D possibly corresponds to TRBD2 (5 bases). V gave up 0 bases and J gave up 8 bases, with 19 bases separating them. Germline V gene lookup returns CDR1 SGDLS and CDR2 YYNGEE. The CDR3 spans 16 residues. The CDR3 DNA is TGTGCCAGCAGCGTAGAGGCGGTTTCGGGTGGAGGTACGCAGTATTTT. Translating it yields CASSVEAVSGGGTQYF.

The chain employs TRBV7-2 and TRBJ2-2; D is unclear. The CDR3 runs to 14 residues. The V gene's germline CDR1 is SGHTA and CDR2 FQGNSA. Trimming cost V 1 base and J 5 bases, with 8 bases left between them. The CDR3 is CASSLGTRTGELFF. CDR3 nucleotide sequence: TGTGCCAGCAGCTTAGGCACGAGGACCGGGGAGCTGTTTTTT.